The clone carrying this TCR beta chain turned up a few times. The data were obtained in a study of OX40 agonist ivuxolimab in advanced cancers. Generated by immunoSEQ multiplex PCR, the TCRdb table keeps only in-frame clones and is missing some. The sample holds about 21,000 clones, around 80% seen once. Germline values: CDR1 MDHEN, CDR2 SYDVKM. This CDR3 has 14 residues. Between the trimmed V and J ends, which lost 5 bases and 2 bases, there was a span of 13 bases. V usage is TRBV28 and J usage is TRBJ2-7; D uncertain. This receptor was obtained from an adult with an advanced solid tumor such as melanoma, head and neck, liver or kidney cancer. The starting material was CD4+ or CD8+ T cells sorted from blood, obtained in a trial of the OX40 agonist ivuxolimab. The CDR3 loop is CASSPPPPAYEQYF. In nucleotides, the CDR3 is TGTGCCAGCAGTCCGCCCCCACCTGCCTACGAGCAGTACTTC.